Listed below are T cell receptor beta chains from one sample, sequenced in a study of control samples from healthy donors and cancer patients. TCRdb's table, derived via immunoSEQ multiplex PCR, lists solely in-frame clones and lacks some. Here the sample spans tens of thousands of clones, 70% to 90% being singletons. The sequencing input was blood. The receptor source for this set is a woman aged 55-75 years in good health. Each CDR3 is given with its conserved first and last residue. The D gene is left open where the match is weak. Clone size is stated in some rows and not others, as once, few, many or a class when expanded.

d_gene	v_gene	abundance	j_gene	len	CDR3nt	CDR3aa
TRBD1	TRBV2	few	TRBJ1-5	13	TGTGCCAGCAGCACAGGGGAAGGTCAGCCCCAGCATTTT	CASSTGEGQPQHF
TRBD2	TRBV28	-	TRBJ2-5	15	TGTGCCAGCAGCGGGAGGGCCGTCCTCCCAGAGACCCAGTACTTC	CASSGRAVLPETQYF
-	TRBV19	-	TRBJ2-6	17	TGTGCCAGTAGTACTAGACACGGTTCCGCTGGGGCCAACGTCCTGACTTTC	CASSTRHGSAGANVLTF
TRBD2	TRBV6-6	-	TRBJ2-1	16	TGTGCCAGCAGTTACTCACTAGCGTTTTCCTACAATGAGCAGTTCTTC	CASSYSLAFSYNEQFF
TRBD1	TRBV27	-	TRBJ1-2	19	TGTGCCAGCAGTTTTAGGTCCGGGACAGGGGCGAGTTCAAACTATGGCTACACCTTC	CASSFRSGTGASSNYGYTF
-	TRBV15	-	TRBJ1-2	14	TGTGCCACCGCCGGGGGGAGAGGTAACTATGGCTACACCTTC	CATAGGRGNYGYTF
TRBD1	TRBV18	-	TRBJ2-7	15	TGTGCCAGCTCACCCTCTCGACAGGGGGTTTACGAGCAGTACTTC	CASSPSRQGVYEQYF
TRBD1	TRBV11-2	-	TRBJ1-3	14	TGTGCCAGCAGCTTCGACAGGGGTGGAAACACCATATATTTT	CASSFDRGGNTIYF
TRBD2	TRBV5-1	-	TRBJ2-3	16	TGCGCCAGCAGCTTCACCCTAGCGGGAGGCACAGATACGCAGTATTTT	CASSFTLAGGTDTQYF
-	TRBV10-3	-	TRBJ2-6	15	TGTGCCATCAGTGAGACTAACTCTGGGGCCAACGTCCTGACTTTC	CAISETNSGANVLTF
TRBD1	TRBV18	-	TRBJ1-2	15	TGTGCCAGCTCATCCGGACAGGGGCCTAACTATGGCTACACCTTC	CASSSGQGPNYGYTF